This is a list of T cell receptor beta chains from one sample in a study of shared clonotypes between healthy human individuals. Repertoires were generated with immunoSEQ multiplex PCR, while TCRdb's copy carries only in-frame clones and drops some. The sample includes approximately 1,000,000 clones, more than 75% of them seen just once. Material for sequencing was memory CD4+ T cells from PBMCs. The receptors shown here come from a man younger than 30 in good health. Some clones in this sample may be carry-over from other donors' samples. The CDR3 runs from the conserved cysteine through the conserved F or W. D genes are given only for firm matches. The listing skips clone size in some rows; elsewhere it reads once, few, many or a size class.

>TRBD1|TRBJ1-1|TRBV27|.
TGTGCCAGCAGTTTACACAGGGGAACTGAAGCTTTCTTT
CASSLHRGTEAFF
>.|TRBJ2-5|TRBV10-3|few
TGTGCCATCAGTGAGTCGGGGGGAGTAGAGACCCAGTACTTC
CAISESGGVETQYF
>.|TRBJ1-2|TRBV28|.
TGTGCCAGCAGTTTCTCAACAAGTAACTATGGCTACACCTTC
CASSFSTSNYGYTF
>.|TRBJ2-2|TRBV6-1|.
TGTGCCAGCAGAGAGATCACCGGGGAGCTGTTTTTT
CASREITGELFF
>.|TRBJ1-5|TRBV6-5|.
TGTGCCAGCAGCCCCCAGCCCTCCAATCAGCCCCAGCATTTT
CASSPQPSNQPQHF
>.|TRBJ2-5|TRBV5-4|.
TGTGCCAGCAGCTTGGCTTCAGGGCGTGAGACCCAGTACTTC
CASSLASGRETQYF
>.|TRBJ2-7|TRBV27|.
TGTGCCAGCAGTTCTGCCGGTAAGGTCTCCTACGAGCAGTACTTC
CASSSAGKVSYEQYF
>TRBD1|TRBJ2-1|TRBV11-2|.
TGTGCCAGCATCCAGGGGGCAGGGGGTTACAATGAGCAGTTCTTC
CASIQGAGGYNEQFF
>.|TRBJ2-3|TRBV21-1|.
TGTGCCAGCAGCAAAGCCAACCGTCGGAGAGGTACGCAGTATTTT
CASSKANRRRGTQYF
>.|TRBJ2-4|TRBV5-1|.
TGCGCCAGCAGCTGGCAGGGAGGCGCCAAAAACATTCAGTACTTC
CASSWQGGAKNIQYF
>TRBD1|TRBJ1-2|TRBV7-8|.
TGTGCCAGCAGCGCTCTCCGAGGACAGGGCTATGGCTACACCTTC
CASSALRGQGYGYTF